These 18 T cell receptor beta chains originate from one sample sequenced in a study of shared clonotypes between healthy human individuals. Produced via immunoSEQ multiplex PCR; TCRdb's table is partial and in-frame only. The sample lists about 1.1 million clones, around 82% seen once, with more than 0.5% in the top ten. The source material was memory CD4+ T cells from PBMCs. Stated subset: CD45RA-negative fraction. Source of these receptors: a man between 18 and 29 years old in good health. Some clones in this sample may be carry-over from other donors' samples.

The sample holds one count of this clone. This rearrangement joins TRBV2 to TRBJ2-7; D might be TRBD1 (5 bases). The germline gives CDR1 SNHLY, CDR2 FYNNEI. This CDR3 is built from 12 residues. V was pared by 7 bases and J by 3 bases, with 10 bases between. CDR3 nucleotide sequence: TGTGCCAGCATATCAGGGTTCTACGAGCAGTACTTC. This sequence encodes CASISGFYEQYF.

This rearrangement joins TRBV14 to TRBJ1-2; D not certain. Trimming pared 8 bases from V and 6 bases from J, leaving 16 bases between. This CDR3 is 13 amino acids long. The germline V gene encodes CDR1 SGHDN and CDR2 FVKESK. CDR3 sequence reads: CASSARTYDGYTF. CDR3 coding DNA: TGTGCCAGCTCTGCCAGAACCTATGATGGCTACACCTTC. The whole variable domain, filled in from reference TRBV14 and TRBJ1-2, reads EAGVTQFPSHSVIEKGQTVTLRCDPISGHDNLYWYRRVMGKEIKFLLHFVKESKQDESGMPNNRFLAERTGGTYSTLKVQPAELEDSGVYFCASSARTYDGYTFGSGTRLTVV.

The CDR3 reads CASSPRGEDGYTF. The CDR3 nucleotides read TGTGCCAGCTCACCACGGGGAGAGGATGGCTACACCTTC. This chain joins TRBV18 and TRBJ1-2; D ambiguous. Germline V gene data show CDR1 as KGHSH and CDR2 as LQKENI. The CDR3 is 13 amino acids. Between the trimmed V and J ends, which lost 1 base and 6 bases, there was a span of 9 bases.

The chain carries TRBV5-5 and TRBJ2-6, with unresolved D. The V and J ends lost 0 bases and 0 bases respectively, with 7 bases between them. Looked up from germline, CDR1 is SGHKS and CDR2 is YYEKEE (reference sequence). This CDR3 contains 16 residues. The CDR3 region has the DNA TGTGCCAGCAGCTTGGCCACCACCTCTGGGGCCAACGTCCTGACTTTC. Its translation: CASSLATTSGANVLTF.

This rearrangement joins TRBV15 to TRBJ2-7; 8 nucleotides align to TRBD2. CDR1 is LNHNV, CDR2 YYDKDF, per germline (reference sequence). With 0 bases clipped from V and 5 bases from J, the junction kept 9 bases outside the gene matches. This CDR3 is built from 16 residues. The CDR3 DNA follows: TGTGCCACCAGCAGAGATATCGCGGGAGGCGGCGACGAGCAGTACTTC. This sequence encodes CATSRDIAGGGDEQYF.

The CDR3 loop reads CASSLGALAGDRRETQYF. CDR3 nucleotide sequence: TGCGCCAGCAGCTTGGGGGCCTTAGCGGGAGATCGCCGGGAGACCCAGTACTTC. The rearrangement uses TRBV5-1 and TRBJ2-5; 9 nucleotides agree with TRBD2. Germline V gene lookup returns CDR1 SGHRS and CDR2 YFSETQ. The trim removed 0 bases at V and 5 bases at J, leaving 14 bases unmatched. The CDR3 is 18 residues long.

The CDR3 coding sequence is TGCGCCAGCAGCTTAGGACTAGCGGGAACGGAGACCCAGTACTTC. It translates to CASSLGLAGTETQYF. The gene calls are TRBV5-1 and TRBJ2-5; 12 bases match TRBD2. CDR1 and CDR2 (germline): SGHRS, YFSETQ. Unmatched junction bases numbered 4, after V lost 2 bases and J lost 5 bases. This CDR3 spans 15 amino acids.

The V call is TRBV6-5, the J call TRBJ1-2; D is perhaps TRBD1 (5 bases). Germline CDR1 and CDR2: MNHEY and SVGAGI. The CDR3 is made up of 15 amino acids. The CDR3, as DNA: TGTCCCTTGGGGCCAGACAGTAGAGCTAACTATGGCTACACCTTC. Its translation: CPLGPDSRANYGYTF.

The V and J genes are TRBV15 and TRBJ2-7, with D hard to call. The CDR3 spans 16 residues. Germline V gene data show CDR1 as LNHNV and CDR2 as YYDKDF (reference sequence). With 0 bases removed from V and 2 bases from J, the gap between germline ends came to 14 bases. The CDR3 nucleotides are TGTGCCACCAGCAGAGATCTGTCCTCAGGAGCCTACGAGCAGTACTTC. It yields the protein CATSRDLSSGAYEQYF.

This chain links TRBV11-2 with TRBJ1-1; no firm D call. Per germline, CDR1 SGHAT and CDR2 FQNNGV. This CDR3 has 12 residues. The V gene lost 3 bases and the J gene lost 6 bases, with 8 bases spanning the gap. The CDR3 region is CASSFFRAEAFF. CDR3 sequence (DNA): TGTGCCAGCAGCTTCTTCCGGGCTGAAGCTTTCTTT. Together with reference TRBV11-2 and TRBJ1-1, the CDR3 gives the full variable domain: EAGVAQSPRYKIIEKRQSVAFWCNPISGHATLYWYQQILGQGPKLLIQFQNNGVVDDSQLPKDRFSAERLKGVDSTLKIQPAKLEDSAVYLCASSFFRAEAFFGQGTRLTVV.

This clone was picked up one time. This may stem from a read error, because a much larger clone lies one nucleotide away. This CDR3 is also generated by other DNA sequences in the sample. This chain connects TRBV7-2 to TRBJ1-1, with D perhaps matching TRBD1 (6 bases). Germline V gives CDR1 SGHTA, CDR2 FQGNSA. The CDR3 spans 13 residues. V lost 2 bases, J lost 5 bases, and 9 bases lay in between. The CDR3 here is CASSLTGRTEAFF. The CDR3 nucleotides are TGTGCCAGCAGCTTAACAGGGAGGACTGAAGCTTTCTTT.

The chain has TRBV5-5 and TRBJ2-1; D perhaps matches TRBD2 (5 bases). Germline values: CDR1 SGHKS, CDR2 YYEKEE (reference sequence). This CDR3 has 14 amino acids. The V end lost 4 bases, the J end lost 6 bases, and 14 bases lay between the germline ends. CDR3: CASSILVLLNEQFF. In DNA form, the CDR3 reads TGTGCCAGCAGCATACTAGTTTTGCTCAATGAGCAGTTCTTC.

The V gene is TRBV7-8, the J gene TRBJ2-3, with 9 bases identical to TRBD1. Trimming removed 5 bases from V and 5 bases from J; junction bases left unmatched: 11. Germline V gives CDR1 SGHVS, CDR2 FQNEAQ. The CDR3 covers 16 residues. Here the CDR3 DNA reads TGTGCCAGCAGCCCCCGGGACAGGGCCAGGGTAGATACGCAGTATTTT. Its translation is CASSPRDRARVDTQYF.

The chain is built from TRBV18 and TRBJ1-3, with no clear D. V shed 0 bases and J shed 8 bases, with 8 bases lying between them. Germline-derived CDR1 and CDR2 are KGHSH and LQKENI. This CDR3 contains 13 residues. Here the CDR3 DNA reads TGTGCCAGCTCACCACCCACTGTTGACACCATATATTTT. This codes for CASSPPTVDTIYF.

The rearrangement joins TRBV5-1 to TRBJ1-1; D is uncertain. The germline V gene encodes CDR1 SGHRS and CDR2 YFSETQ. This CDR3 is 13 amino acids long. Trimming removed 1 base from V and 7 bases from J, with 11 bases in between. CDR3 amino acids: CASSLLPQGEAFF. The CDR3 nucleotides are TGCGCCAGCAGCTTGCTACCTCAAGGTGAAGCTTTCTTT.

This rearrangement joins TRBV7-2 to TRBJ1-1, with TRBD1 matching 8 bases. The germline V gene has CDR1 SGHTA and CDR2 FQGNSA. V trimming: 5 bases; J trimming: 7 bases; junction bases outside the gene matches: 9. CDR3 size: 14 residues. CDR3 DNA: TGTGCCAGCAGCCCGGGGGCAGGGGGCTTTGAAGCTTTCTTT. It is translated as CASSPGAGGFEAFF.

On this clone itself: The same CDR3 is also encoded by other DNA sequences in this sample. The chain is built from TRBV28 and TRBJ1-4; D uncertain. The germline gives CDR1 MDHEN, CDR2 SYDVKM. Trimming pared 2 bases from V and 0 bases from J, leaving 7 bases between. There are 15 residues in the CDR3. CDR3 DNA sequence: TGTGCCAGCAGTTTACTTGGGGCAACTAATGAAAAACTGTTTTTT. Protein: CASSLLGATNEKLFF.

The V call is TRBV6-6, the J call TRBJ2-2; D is unresolved. Germline V gene lookup returns CDR1 MNHNY and CDR2 SVGAGI (reference sequence). The CDR3 is 12 residues long. With 8 bases removed from V and 3 bases from J, the gap between germline ends came to 7 bases. The CDR3 is CASGLDTGELFF. The CDR3 nucleotides read TGTGCCAGCGGCTTGGACACCGGGGAGCTGTTTTTT.